The clone carrying this TCR beta chain was recorded only once. Its antigen is not identified. The data stem from a study of T cell responses to AZD1222 COVID-19 vaccine. Looking at the study overall: Samples with a second dose at about 4 or about 12 weeks were pooled together. Study-level results: Repertoires were obtained only post-peak T cell response. Two doses of AZD1222 preceded a rise in Spike-specific TCR breadth and depth. Close to half of all spike-specific TCRs reportedly target regions of the variants that are unmutated.

Some clones are missing from TCRdb's copy, which holds only in-frame ones; the method was immunoSEQ multiplex PCR. The data hold tens of thousands of clones, with approximately 91% observed a single time. The germline V and J ends were trimmed by 4 bases and 2 bases, with 4 bases remaining between them. Germline V gene sequence: CDR1 SGHNT, CDR2 YYREEE (reference sequence). This CDR3 contains 11 residues. The chain carries TRBV5-4 and TRBJ2-7; D call uncertain. The receptor comes from an adult in good health. Material: peripheral blood, obtained on day 0 of AZD1222 vaccination. The CDR3 loop is CASSAAYEQYF. The DNA for the CDR3 is TGTGCCAGCAGCGCGGCCTACGAGCAGTACTTC.